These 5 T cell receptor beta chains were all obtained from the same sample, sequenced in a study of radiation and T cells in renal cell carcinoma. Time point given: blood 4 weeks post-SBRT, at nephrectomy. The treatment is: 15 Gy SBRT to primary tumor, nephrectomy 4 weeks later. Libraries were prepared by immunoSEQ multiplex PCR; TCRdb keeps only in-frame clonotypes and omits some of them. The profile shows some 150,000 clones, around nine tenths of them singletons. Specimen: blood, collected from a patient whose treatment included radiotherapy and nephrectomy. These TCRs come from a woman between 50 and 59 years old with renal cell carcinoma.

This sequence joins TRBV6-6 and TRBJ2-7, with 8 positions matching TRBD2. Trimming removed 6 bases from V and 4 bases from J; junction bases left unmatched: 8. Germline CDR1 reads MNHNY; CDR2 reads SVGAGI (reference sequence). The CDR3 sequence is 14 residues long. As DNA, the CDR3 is TGTGCCAGCAGCCGCGAAGCGGGGGTTTACGAGCAGTACTTC. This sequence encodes CASSREAGVYEQYF.

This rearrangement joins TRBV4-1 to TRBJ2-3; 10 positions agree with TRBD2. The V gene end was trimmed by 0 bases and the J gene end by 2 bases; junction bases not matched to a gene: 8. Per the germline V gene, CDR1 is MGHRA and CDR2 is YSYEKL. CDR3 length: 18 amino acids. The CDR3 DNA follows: TGCGCCAGCAGCCAAGATGGGCTAGCGGGAGAGAACACAGATACGCAGTATTTT. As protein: CASSQDGLAGENTDTQYF.

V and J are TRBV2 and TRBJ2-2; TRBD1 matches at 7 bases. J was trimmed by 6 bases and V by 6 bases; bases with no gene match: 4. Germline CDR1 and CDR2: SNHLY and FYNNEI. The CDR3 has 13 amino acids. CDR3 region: CASSAGQAGELFF. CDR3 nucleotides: TGTGCCAGCAGCGCCGGACAGGCCGGGGAGCTGTTTTTT. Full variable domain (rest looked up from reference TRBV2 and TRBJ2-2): EPEVTQTPSHQVTQMGQEVILRCVPISNHLYFYWYRQILGQKVEFLVSFYNNEISEKSEIFDDQFSVERPDGSNFTLKIRSTKLEDSAMYFCASSAGQAGELFFGEGSRLTVL.

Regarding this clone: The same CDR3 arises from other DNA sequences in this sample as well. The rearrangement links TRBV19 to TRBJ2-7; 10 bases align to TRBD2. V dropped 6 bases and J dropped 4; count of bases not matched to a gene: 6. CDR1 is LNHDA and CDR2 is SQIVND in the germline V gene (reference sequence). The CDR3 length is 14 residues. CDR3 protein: CASSLAGGPYEQYF. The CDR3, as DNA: TGTGCCAGTAGCTTAGCGGGAGGACCGTACGAGCAGTACTTC. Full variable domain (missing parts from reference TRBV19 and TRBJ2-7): DGGITQSPKYLFRKEGQNVTLSCEQNLNHDAMYWYRQDPGQGLRLIYYSQIVNDFQKGDIAEGYSVSREKKESFPLTVTSAQKNPTAFYLCASSLAGGPYEQYFGPGTRLTVT.

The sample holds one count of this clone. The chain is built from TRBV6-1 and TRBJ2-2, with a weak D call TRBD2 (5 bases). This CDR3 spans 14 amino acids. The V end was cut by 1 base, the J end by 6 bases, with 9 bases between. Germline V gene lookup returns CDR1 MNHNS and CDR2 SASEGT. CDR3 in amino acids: CASSEGAAAGELFF. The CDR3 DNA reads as TGTGCCAGCAGTGAAGGAGCGGCCGCCGGGGAGCTGTTTTTT.